Shown below are 23 T cell receptor beta chains from a single sample sequenced in a study of shared clonotypes between healthy human individuals. TCRdb's table, derived via immunoSEQ multiplex PCR, lists solely in-frame clones and lacks some. The profile shows roughly 2,500,000 clones, 93% of them singletons. Sequenced material: naive CD4+ T cells from PBMCs. As to subset: CD45RA+ positively selected. The source is a man between 18 and 35 years old in good health. Some clones in this sample may be carry-over from other donors' samples.

The chain couples TRBV30 to TRBJ2-2, with 12 bases matching TRBD2. Unmatched junction bases numbered 3, after V lost 3 bases and J lost 4 bases. Germline V gene lookup returns CDR1 GTSNPN and CDR2 SVGIG (reference sequence). The CDR3 consists of 15 residues. CDR3 sequence reads: CAWRATSGGTGELFF. The DNA of the CDR3 is TGTGCCTGGAGGGCGACTAGCGGGGGCACCGGGGAGCTGTTTTTT. Using reference TRBV30 and TRBJ2-2 for the parts outside the CDR3, the full variable domain is SQTIHQWPATLVQPVGSPLSLECTVEGTSNPNLYWYRQAAGRGLQLLFYSVGIGQISSEVPQNLSASRPQDRQFILSSKKLLLSDSGFYLCAWRATSGGTGELFFGEGSRLTVL.

On this clone: In the same sample, other DNA sequences code for this CDR3. The rearrangement links TRBV27 to TRBJ1-2; tentative D call: TRBD1 (5 bases). Trimming stripped 4 bases from V and 2 bases from J, with 14 bases between. The CDR3 runs 15 residues. Germline V lookup: CDR1 MNHEY, CDR2 SMNVEV (reference sequence). CDR3 DNA sequence: TGTGCCAGCAGTTCAACGGGGGGTCCAAACTATGGCTACACCTTC. Encoded protein: CASSSTGGPNYGYTF.

V usage is TRBV7-2 and J usage is TRBJ2-7; D unresolved. This CDR3 comprises 15 residues. V shed 5 bases and J shed 2 bases, with 16 bases lying between them. Germline values: CDR1 SGHTA, CDR2 FQGNSA. The CDR3 loop is CASSPAASSAYEQYF. CDR3 coding DNA: TGTGCCAGCAGCCCGGCGGCCAGCAGCGCCTACGAGCAGTACTTC.

The chain is built from TRBV11-2 and TRBJ2-4, with D perhaps being TRBD1 or TRBD2 (5 bases each). V lost 1 base to trimming and J lost 16 bases, with 14 bases between them. The germline CDR1 and CDR2 sequences are SGHAT and FQNNGV. This CDR3 contains 12 residues. In nucleotides, the CDR3 is TGTGCCAGCAGCTTAGCCGGGGCCCACCTATACTTC. It encodes CASSLAGAHLYF.

The gene calls are TRBV7-2 and TRBJ2-3, with D maybe TRBD2 (6 bases). This CDR3 contains 14 residues. Between the trimmed V and J ends, which lost 5 bases and 0 bases, there was a span of 9 bases. The germline gives CDR1 SGHTA, CDR2 FQGNSA. Here the CDR3 reads CASSRGYSTDTQYF. For the CDR3, the DNA is TGTGCCAGCAGCCGGGGGTACAGCACAGATACGCAGTATTTT.

The gene calls are TRBV5-4 and TRBJ1-3; TRBD1 aligns across 7 bases. The trim removed 1 base at V and 4 bases at J, leaving 8 bases unmatched. Per germline, CDR1 SGHNT and CDR2 YYREEE (reference sequence). The CDR3 consists of 16 residues. CDR3 in amino acids: CASSLSGQGGGNTIYF. The CDR3 nucleotides are TGTGCCAGCAGCTTGAGTGGCCAGGGGGGCGGAAACACCATATATTTT.

This chain connects TRBV7-2 to TRBJ1-5; D ambiguous. V shed 3 bases and J shed 11 bases, with 14 bases lying between them. The germline V gene has CDR1 SGHTA and CDR2 FQGNSA. The CDR3 has 13 amino acids. The CDR3 loop reads CASSFLFAGAQHF. Here the CDR3 DNA reads TGTGCCAGCAGCTTTTTGTTTGCTGGGGCCCAGCATTTT. The full variable domain, rest sourced from reference TRBV7-2 and TRBJ1-5, is GAGVSQSPSNKVTEKGKDVELRCDPISGHTALYWYRQSLGQGLEFLIYFQGNSAPDKSGLPSDRFSAERTGGSVSTLTIQRTQQEDSAVYLCASSFLFAGAQHFGDGTRLSIL.

Written as DNA, the CDR3 is TGTGCCAGCAGCGTAAGGACAGTGAGCTCCTACAATGAGCAGTTCTTC. Translated, it gives CASSVRTVSSYNEQFF. V and J are TRBV5-6 and TRBJ2-1; D may be TRBD1 (6 bases). From germline, CDR1 is SGHDT and CDR2 YYEEEE. This CDR3 has 16 amino acids. The V and J ends lost 4 bases and 0 bases respectively, with 14 bases between them. The whole variable domain, remainder taken from reference TRBV5-6 and TRBJ2-1, is DAGVTQSPTHLIKTRGQQVTLRCSPKSGHDTVSWYQQALGQGPQFIFQYYEEEERQRGNFPDRFSGHQFPNYSSELNVNALLLGDSALYLCASSVRTVSSYNEQFFGPGTRLTVL.

Regarding this clone: Other DNA sequences in the sample encode the same CDR3. The chain combines TRBV5-4 with TRBJ1-3; 8 positions agree with TRBD1. Per the germline V gene, CDR1 is SGHNT and CDR2 is YYREEE (reference sequence). The ends lost 4 bases at V and 4 bases at J; junction bases unmatched: 4. The CDR3 has 14 residues. Written as DNA, the CDR3 is TGTGCCAGCAGCCTCAGGGGGCCAGGAAACACCATATATTTT. This sequence encodes CASSLRGPGNTIYF.

A word on this clone: This CDR3 is also generated by other DNA sequences in the sample. This chain uses TRBV7-2 with TRBJ1-2; TRBD1 agrees at 8 bases. From germline, CDR1 is SGHTA and CDR2 FQGNSA. With 3 bases clipped from V and 2 bases from J, the junction kept 2 bases outside the gene matches. The CDR3 covers 14 residues. The CDR3 reads CASSLGTGNYGYTF. Written as DNA, the CDR3 is TGTGCCAGCAGCTTGGGGACAGGCAACTATGGCTACACCTTC. The full variable domain, with the rest looked up from reference TRBV7-2 and TRBJ1-2, is GAGVSQSPSNKVTEKGKDVELRCDPISGHTALYWYRQSLGQGLEFLIYFQGNSAPDKSGLPSDRFSAERTGGSVSTLTIQRTQQEDSAVYLCASSLGTGNYGYTFGSGTRLTVV.

The chain has TRBV5-5 and TRBJ2-7; TRBD2 agrees at 9 bases. The CDR3 extends over 15 amino acids. V lost 1 base, J lost 1 base, and 3 bases stayed unmatched. The germline V gene encodes CDR1 SGHKS and CDR2 YYEKEE (reference sequence). CDR3 DNA: TGTGCCAGCAGCTTGTTTCTAGCGGGGTCCTACGAGCAGTACTTC. This gives the protein CASSLFLAGSYEQYF.

CDR3 residues: CASSPLALGQGENIQYF. The CDR3 region has the DNA TGCGCCAGCAGCCCCCTTGCCCTGGGACAGGGCGAAAACATTCAGTACTTC. The V and J genes are TRBV5-1 and TRBJ2-4; 9 nucleotides line up with TRBD1. CDR1 and CDR2 (germline): SGHRS, YFSETQ. Losses at the gene ends were 4 bases for V and 5 bases for J; bases not matched to a gene: 13. This CDR3 region has 17 residues.

The chain joins TRBV6-6 to TRBJ2-3; TRBD2 is a possible D gene (6 bases). The CDR3 totals 14 residues. The germline V gene has CDR1 MNHNY and CDR2 SVGAGI (reference sequence). The V end lost 6 bases, the J end lost 2 bases, and 12 bases lay between the germline ends. CDR3: CASRRERFTDTQYF. The CDR3 DNA reads TGTGCCAGCAGGCGGGAACGGTTCACAGATACGCAGTATTTT.

The chain employs TRBV29-1 and TRBJ2-1; TRBD2 matches 7 bases. V shed 7 bases, J shed 0 bases, and the junction held 6 bases outside the gene matches. The CDR3 sequence is 14 residues long. CDR1 and CDR2 (germline): SQVTM, ANQGSEA. The CDR3 region is CSAAREGSYNEQFF. For the CDR3, the DNA is TGCAGCGCCGCCAGGGAGGGCTCCTACAATGAGCAGTTCTTC.

The chain couples TRBV7-2 to TRBJ2-7; no clear D. Germline lookup yields CDR1 SGHTA and CDR2 FQGNSA. V was shortened by 5 bases and J by 3 bases, with 14 bases between the two germline ends. The CDR3 runs 14 residues. DNA of the CDR3: TGTGCCAGCAGCCTCGACCATAGCAACTACGAGCAGTACTTC. This sequence encodes CASSLDHSNYEQYF.

V usage is TRBV19 and J usage is TRBJ2-7, with 10 positions matching TRBD2. Germline loops: CDR1 LNHDA, CDR2 SQIVND (reference sequence). V lost 5 bases to trimming and J lost 4 bases; unmatched junction nucleotides: 8. This CDR3 comprises 15 residues. CDR3 in DNA: TGTGCCAGTAGTCAGGCGTCTAGCGGGAGTTACGAGCAGTACTTC. It encodes CASSQASSGSYEQYF. The full variable domain, rest sourced from reference TRBV19 and TRBJ2-7, is DGGITQSPKYLFRKEGQNVTLSCEQNLNHDAMYWYRQDPGQGLRLIYYSQIVNDFQKGDIAEGYSVSREKKESFPLTVTSAQKNPTAFYLCASSQASSGSYEQYFGPGTRLTVT.

The chain has TRBV2 and TRBJ1-6; D ambiguous. The CDR3 has 11 amino acids. V lost 2 bases and J 8 bases, leaving 1 base between the germline ends. The V gene's germline CDR1 is SNHLY and CDR2 FYNNEI. The CDR3 DNA sequence: TGTGCCAGCAGTGAATATTCACCCCTCCACTTT. Its protein product is CASSEYSPLHF.

Remarks on this clone: Other nucleotide sequences from this sample produce the same CDR3. This rearrangement joins TRBV2 to TRBJ2-2, with D possibly called TRBD1 or TRBD2 (5 bases each). Germline V gene sequence: CDR1 SNHLY, CDR2 FYNNEI. V lost 8 bases and J 3 bases, leaving 7 bases between the germline ends. CDR3 length: 12 amino acids. The chain's CDR3 is CASGTDTGELFF. The CDR3 nucleotides are TGTGCCAGCGGGACGGACACCGGGGAGCTGTTTTTT. Full variable domain (missing parts from reference TRBV2 and TRBJ2-2): EPEVTQTPSHQVTQMGQEVILRCVPISNHLYFYWYRQILGQKVEFLVSFYNNEISEKSEIFDDQFSVERPDGSNFTLKIRSTKLEDSAMYFCASGTDTGELFFGEGSRLTVL.

Comment on this clone: The identical CDR3 is also encoded by other nucleotide sequences in the sample. CDR3 nucleotide sequence: TGTGCCAGCAGCGTAGTACCAAACACTGAAGCTTTCTTT. This sequence encodes CASSVVPNTEAFF. The V call is TRBV9, the J call TRBJ1-1; D is unclear. V lost 0 bases and J lost 2, with 5 bases in between. CDR3 length: 13 amino acids. Germline-derived CDR1 and CDR2 are SGDLS and YYNGEE.

This sequence joins TRBV5-1 and TRBJ2-7; D is uncertain. The CDR3 runs to 15 residues. Between the trimmed V and J ends, which lost 1 base and 1 base, there was a span of 12 bases. Germline lookup yields CDR1 SGHRS and CDR2 YFSETQ. This CDR3 reads CASSLSPMASYEQYF. In DNA, the CDR3 is TGCGCCAGCAGCTTGTCCCCTATGGCGTCCTACGAGCAGTACTTC.

Regarding this clone: At the DNA level, this CDR3 is encoded by other sequences in the same sample as well. The rearrangement links TRBV18 to TRBJ2-1, with 7 bases fitting TRBD1. CDR3 length: 13 residues. The ends lost 3 bases at V and 5 bases at J; junction bases unmatched: 1. The germline V gene has CDR1 KGHSH and CDR2 LQKENI. CDR3 DNA: TGTGCCAGCTCACCCGGGACAGACAATGAGCAGTTCTTC. It translates to CASSPGTDNEQFF.

This chain joins TRBV2 and TRBJ2-3; D may match TRBD1 or TRBD2 (6 bases each). The CDR3 has 16 residues. Germline V gene data show CDR1 as SNHLY and CDR2 as FYNNEI. The germline V and J ends were trimmed by 3 bases and 0 bases, with 13 bases remaining between them. CDR3 amino acids: CASSEGGQRSTDTQYF. The CDR3 DNA reads as TGTGCCAGCAGTGAGGGAGGACAGAGGAGCACAGATACGCAGTATTTT.

The rearrangement joins TRBV5-1 to TRBJ2-1; no clear D gene. This CDR3 spans 18 amino acids. From germline, CDR1 is SGHRS and CDR2 YFSETQ. Trimming cost V 1 base and J 0 bases, with 17 bases left between them. CDR3 in amino acids: CASSLTLPGGSSYNEQFF. In DNA form, the CDR3 reads TGCGCCAGCAGCTTGACTCTCCCGGGCGGAAGCTCCTACAATGAGCAGTTCTTC.